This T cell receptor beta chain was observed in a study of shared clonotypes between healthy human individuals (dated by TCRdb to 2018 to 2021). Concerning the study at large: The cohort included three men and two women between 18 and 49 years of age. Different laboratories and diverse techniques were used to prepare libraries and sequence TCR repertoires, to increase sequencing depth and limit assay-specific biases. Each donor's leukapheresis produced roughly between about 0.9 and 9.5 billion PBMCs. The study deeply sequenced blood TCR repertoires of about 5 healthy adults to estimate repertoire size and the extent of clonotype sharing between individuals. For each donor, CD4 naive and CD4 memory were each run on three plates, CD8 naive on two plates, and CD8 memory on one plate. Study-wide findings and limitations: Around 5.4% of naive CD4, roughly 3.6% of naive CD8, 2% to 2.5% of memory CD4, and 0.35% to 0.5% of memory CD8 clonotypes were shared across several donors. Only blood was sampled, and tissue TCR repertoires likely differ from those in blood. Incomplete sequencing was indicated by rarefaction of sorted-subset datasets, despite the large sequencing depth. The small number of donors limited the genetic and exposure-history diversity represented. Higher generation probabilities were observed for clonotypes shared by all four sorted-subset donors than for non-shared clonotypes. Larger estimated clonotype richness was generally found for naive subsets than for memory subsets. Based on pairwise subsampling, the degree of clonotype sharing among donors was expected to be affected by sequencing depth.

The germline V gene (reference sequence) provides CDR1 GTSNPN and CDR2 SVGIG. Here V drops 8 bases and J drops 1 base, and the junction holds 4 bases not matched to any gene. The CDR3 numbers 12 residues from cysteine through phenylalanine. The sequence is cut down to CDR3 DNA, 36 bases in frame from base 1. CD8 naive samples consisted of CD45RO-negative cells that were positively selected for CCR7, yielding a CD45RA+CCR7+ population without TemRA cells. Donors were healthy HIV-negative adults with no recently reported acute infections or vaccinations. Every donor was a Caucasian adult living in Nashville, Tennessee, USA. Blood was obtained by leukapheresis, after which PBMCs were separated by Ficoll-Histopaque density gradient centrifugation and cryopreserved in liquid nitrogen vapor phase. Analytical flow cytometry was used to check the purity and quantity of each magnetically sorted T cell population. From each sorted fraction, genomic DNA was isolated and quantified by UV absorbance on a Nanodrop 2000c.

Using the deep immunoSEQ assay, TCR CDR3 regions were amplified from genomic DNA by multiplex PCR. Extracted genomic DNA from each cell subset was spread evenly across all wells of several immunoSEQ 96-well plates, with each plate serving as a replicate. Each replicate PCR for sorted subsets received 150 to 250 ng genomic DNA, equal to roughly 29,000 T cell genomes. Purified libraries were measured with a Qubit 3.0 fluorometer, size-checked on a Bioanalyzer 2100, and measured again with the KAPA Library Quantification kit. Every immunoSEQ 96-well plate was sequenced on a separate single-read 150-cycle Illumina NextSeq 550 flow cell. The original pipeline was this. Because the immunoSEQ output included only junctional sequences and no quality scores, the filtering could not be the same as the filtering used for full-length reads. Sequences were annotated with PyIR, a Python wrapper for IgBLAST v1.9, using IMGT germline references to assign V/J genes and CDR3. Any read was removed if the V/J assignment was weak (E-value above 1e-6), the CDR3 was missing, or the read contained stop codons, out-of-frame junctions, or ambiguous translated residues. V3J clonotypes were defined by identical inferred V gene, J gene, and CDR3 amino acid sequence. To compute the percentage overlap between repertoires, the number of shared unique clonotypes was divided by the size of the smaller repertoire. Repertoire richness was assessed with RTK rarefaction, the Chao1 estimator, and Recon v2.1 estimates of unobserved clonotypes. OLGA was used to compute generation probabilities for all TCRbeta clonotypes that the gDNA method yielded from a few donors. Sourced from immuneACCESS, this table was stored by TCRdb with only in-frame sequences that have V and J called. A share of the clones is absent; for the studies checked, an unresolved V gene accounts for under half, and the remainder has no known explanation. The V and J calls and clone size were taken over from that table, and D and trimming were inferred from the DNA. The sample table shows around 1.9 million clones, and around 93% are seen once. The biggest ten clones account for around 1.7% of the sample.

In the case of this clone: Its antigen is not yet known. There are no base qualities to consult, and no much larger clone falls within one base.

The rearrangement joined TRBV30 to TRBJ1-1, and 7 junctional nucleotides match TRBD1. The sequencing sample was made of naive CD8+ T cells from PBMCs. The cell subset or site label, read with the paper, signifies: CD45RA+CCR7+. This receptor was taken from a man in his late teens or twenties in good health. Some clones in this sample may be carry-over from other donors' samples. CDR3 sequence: CALRQGNTEAFF. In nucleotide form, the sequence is TGTGCCCTACGACAGGGGAACACTGAAGCTTTCTTT.